Below are 2 T cell receptor beta chains sequenced from a single sample in a study of early stage breast cancer tumors. Sequencing used immunoSEQ multiplex PCR; TCRdb keeps in-frame clones, though not all of them. This sample has around 14,000 clones, with 79% found just once. Sample: normal breast tissue next to the tumor. The receptors here all came from a person aged 45 to 59 with breast cancer.

This clone was seen only once. The chain joins TRBV11-3 to TRBJ1-2; 8 bases fit TRBD1. Germline values: CDR1 SGHNT, CDR2 YENEEA. Trimming took 5 bases from V and 3 from J; bases not matched to a gene: 8. The CDR3 covers 15 residues. CDR3 residues: CASSNPGQDDYGYTF. In nucleotides, the CDR3 is TGTGCCAGCAGCAACCCGGGACAGGACGACTATGGCTACACCTTC. Together with reference TRBV11-3 and TRBJ1-2, the CDR3 gives the full variable domain: EAGVVQSPRYKIIEKKQPVAFWCNPISGHNTLYWYLQNLGQGPELLIRYENEEAVDDSQLPKDRFSAERLKGVDSTLKIQPAELGDSAVYLCASSNPGQDDYGYTFGSGTRLTVV.

This chain connects TRBV7-9 to TRBJ1-3, with D unclear. This CDR3 comprises 18 residues. Between the trimmed V and J ends, which lost 0 bases and 0 bases, there was a span of 15 bases. Germline V CDR1 and CDR2: SEHNR, FQNEAQ (reference sequence). The CDR3 region is CASSLAGVSPSSGNTIYF. The CDR3 bases are TGTGCCAGCAGCTTAGCGGGTGTCAGTCCCTCCTCTGGAAACACCATATATTTT.